The source of this T cell receptor beta chain is a study of T cell repertoires in cytomegalovirus infection. Study in general: CMV infection plus the matching HLA type was flagged by public TCR beta signatures.

Each CDR3 protein is one row after TCRdb ran MiXCR on the reads. Among approximately 200,000 distinct CDR3 sequences listed, 22% were seen once. Study-wide findings and caveats: In two of eight donors, the top clonotype was HLA-C-restricted CMV-specific. CMV carriers with the relevant HLA were identified by cumulative public TCR beta family frequency.

On this clonotype: The target antigen is unknown.

Germline lookup yields CDR1 KGHSH and CDR2 LQKENI. V trimming: 2 bases; J trimming: 2 bases; junction bases outside the gene matches: 8. The CDR3 is 16 amino acids. Sequencing was performed on CD8+ T cells from PBMCs. The TCR was taken from a human donor in good health (CMV status not recorded). Some clones in this sample may be carry-over from other donors' samples. The gene calls are TRBV18 and TRBJ2-7; 8 bases line up with TRBD1. CDR3 amino acids: CASSPSTRTGTYEQYF. The CDR3 bases are TGTGCCAGCTCACCATCAACTAGGACAGGGACCTACGAGCAGTACTTC. The full variable domain, rest sourced from reference TRBV18 and TRBJ2-7, is NAGVMQNPRHLVRRRGQEARLRCSPMKGHSHVYWYRQLPEEGLKFMVYLQKENIIDESGMPKERFSAEFPKEGPSILRIQQVVRGDSAAYFCASSPSTRTGTYEQYFGPGTRLTVT.